The rows below give T cell receptor beta chains drawn from one sample of a study of cytomegalovirus exposure and HLA in healthy donors. Sequencing was performed with immunoSEQ multiplex PCR; in TCRdb, only in-frame clones are kept and a portion is missing. This table has about 180,000 clones, around 83% appearing once. Source material: PBMCs. These receptors all come from a girl aged 2-10 years in good health and CMV-seropositive. The CDR3 runs from the conserved cysteine through the conserved F or W. A D gene is named only where the DNA matches it firmly. Clone size is given for some rows only: seen once, a few or many times, or a class if the clone is expanded.

size: once; J: TRBJ2-1; D: NA; V: TRBV5-1; DNA: TGCGCCAGCAGCTTGGGACTCGCGGGATTCTACAATGAGCAGTTCTTC; CDR3: CASSLGLAGFYNEQFF
size: NA; J: TRBJ1-4; D: TRBD1; V: TRBV6-5; DNA: TGTGCCAGCAGCCGCGGGACAGGGGATGAAAAACTGTTTTTT; CDR3: CASSRGTGDEKLFF
size: NA; J: TRBJ1-4; D: TRBD1; V: TRBV25-1; DNA: TGTGCCAGCAGAGCAGGGGGCGCCCCATCAACTAATGAAAAACTGTTTTTT; CDR3: CASRAGGAPSTNEKLFF
size: once; J: TRBJ1-2; D: TRBD1; V: TRBV6-1; DNA: TGTGCCAGTCAGGGGGATTATTATGGCTACACCTTC; CDR3: CASQGDYYGYTF
size: NA; J: TRBJ2-1; D: TRBD2; V: TRBV4-1; DNA: TGCGCCAGCAGCCAAACCCCCCTGACGGGGGGTCACAATGAGCAGTTCTTC; CDR3: CASSQTPLTGGHNEQFF
size: NA; J: TRBJ2-7; D: NA; V: TRBV14; DNA: TGTGCCAGCAGCCGACATGGCCTCTACGAGCAGTACTTC; CDR3: CASSRHGLYEQYF
size: once; J: TRBJ2-7; D: NA; V: TRBV5-1; DNA: TGCGCCAGCAGCTTGGCCGGATTATCGGGGGGCCAGAAACACGAGCAGTACTTC; CDR3: CASSLAGLSGGQKHEQYF
size: NA; J: TRBJ2-1; D: TRBD1; V: TRBV9; DNA: TGTGCCAGCAGCGCGCAGGGGGCCTACAATGAGCAGTTCTTC; CDR3: CASSAQGAYNEQFF
size: NA; J: TRBJ2-1; D: TRBD2; V: TRBV18; DNA: TGTGCCAGCTCAGCGGGGGTCAAGGAGCAGTTCTTC; CDR3: CASSAGVKEQFF
size: NA; J: TRBJ2-3; D: NA; V: TRBV5-1; DNA: TGCGCCAGCAGCTTGGCCTCGGGTCGAGGGTTCAGCACAGATACGCAGTATTTT; CDR3: CASSLASGRGFSTDTQYF
size: NA; J: TRBJ2-7; D: TRBD1; V: TRBV4-1; DNA: TGCGCCAGCAGCCCGGGACAGGGGGCCTACGAGCAGTACTTC; CDR3: CASSPGQGAYEQYF
size: few; J: TRBJ2-3; D: NA; V: TRBV6-6; DNA: TGTGCCAGCAGCGGGAGCACAGATACGCAGTATTTT; CDR3: CASSGSTDTQYF
size: NA; J: TRBJ1-2; D: TRBD1; V: TRBV19; DNA: TGTGCCAGTAGAGAGGACAGGGCAGGTCCCTACGGCTACACCTTC; CDR3: CASREDRAGPYGYTF
size: NA; J: TRBJ2-1; D: NA; V: TRBV5-1; DNA: TGCGCCAGCAGCTTAAATCGGGGCTTGCGGGGTCCGAGCTCCTACAATGAGCAGTTCTTC; CDR3: CASSLNRGLRGPSSYNEQFF
size: NA; J: TRBJ2-1; D: TRBD2; V: TRBV7-9; DNA: TGTGCCAGCAGCTCGGGACTAGCGGGAGTTAATGAGCAGTTCTTC; CDR3: CASSSGLAGVNEQFF
size: NA; J: TRBJ2-1; D: TRBD2; V: TRBV28; DNA: TGTGCCAGCAGTCCTCGCGGTAGCGGGCGTTACAATGAGCAGTTCTTC; CDR3: CASSPRGSGRYNEQFF
size: NA; J: TRBJ1-1; D: NA; V: TRBV19; DNA: TGTGCCAGTAGTAAAGGGTCAGGGGTGGACACTGAAGCTTTCTTT; CDR3: CASSKGSGVDTEAFF
size: NA; J: TRBJ1-6; D: NA; V: TRBV30; DNA: TGTGCCTGGACAGGCTATAATTCACCCCTCCACTTT; CDR3: CAWTGYNSPLHF
size: NA; J: TRBJ1-1; D: TRBD1; V: TRBV25-1; DNA: TGTGCCAGCAGTGCACCACAGGGGCACACTGAAGCTTTCTTT; CDR3: CASSAPQGHTEAFF
size: few; J: TRBJ2-1; D: NA; V: TRBV21-1; DNA: TGTGCCAGCAGCAATTTGTGTTCCAGGAAGAGCTACAATGAGCAGTTCTTC; CDR3: CASSNLCSRKSYNEQFF
size: NA; J: TRBJ2-7; D: NA; V: TRBV2; DNA: TGTGCCAGCAGTGAAGCGCGAGAGGTGCAGTACTTC; CDR3: CASSEAREVQYF
size: NA; J: TRBJ2-1; D: NA; V: TRBV2; DNA: TGTGCCAGCAGTGTGGCAGGGGCTGAGGATGAGCAGTTCTTC; CDR3: CASSVAGAEDEQFF
size: few; J: TRBJ1-1; D: TRBD1; V: TRBV10-3; DNA: TGTGCCATCAGTGAAGCGGGACAGGGGAGAAAGAACACTGAAGCTTTCTTT; CDR3: CAISEAGQGRKNTEAFF
size: few; J: TRBJ1-1; D: NA; V: TRBV9; DNA: TGTGCCAGCAGCGTAGTTCCCTCGAACACTGAAGCTTTCTTT; CDR3: CASSVVPSNTEAFF
size: NA; J: TRBJ2-5; D: TRBD2; V: TRBV6-5; DNA: TGTGCCAGCAGTTACTGGGGGGGGGCCCAGTACTTC; CDR3: CASSYWGGAQYF
size: once; J: TRBJ2-1; D: NA; V: TRBV20-1; DNA: TGCAGTGCTAGAGATATCGTCGGGCAGTTCTTC; CDR3: CSARDIVGQFF
size: NA; J: TRBJ1-5; D: NA; V: TRBV2; DNA: TGTGCCAGCAGTGAAAACCCAGGTCTTAGCAATCAGCCCCAGCATTTT; CDR3: CASSENPGLSNQPQHF
size: few; J: TRBJ2-7; D: NA; V: TRBV30; DNA: TGTGCCTGGAGTGTTAAATACGAGCAGTACTTC; CDR3: CAWSVKYEQYF
size: NA; J: TRBJ1-2; D: TRBD1; V: TRBV2; DNA: TGTGCCAGCAGTGACGACAGGGCAGCCGGCTACACCTTC; CDR3: CASSDDRAAGYTF
size: NA; J: TRBJ1-2; D: NA; V: TRBV7-6; DNA: TGTGCCAGCAGCCCTCGAGGAGGAGGCTACACCTTC; CDR3: CASSPRGGGYTF